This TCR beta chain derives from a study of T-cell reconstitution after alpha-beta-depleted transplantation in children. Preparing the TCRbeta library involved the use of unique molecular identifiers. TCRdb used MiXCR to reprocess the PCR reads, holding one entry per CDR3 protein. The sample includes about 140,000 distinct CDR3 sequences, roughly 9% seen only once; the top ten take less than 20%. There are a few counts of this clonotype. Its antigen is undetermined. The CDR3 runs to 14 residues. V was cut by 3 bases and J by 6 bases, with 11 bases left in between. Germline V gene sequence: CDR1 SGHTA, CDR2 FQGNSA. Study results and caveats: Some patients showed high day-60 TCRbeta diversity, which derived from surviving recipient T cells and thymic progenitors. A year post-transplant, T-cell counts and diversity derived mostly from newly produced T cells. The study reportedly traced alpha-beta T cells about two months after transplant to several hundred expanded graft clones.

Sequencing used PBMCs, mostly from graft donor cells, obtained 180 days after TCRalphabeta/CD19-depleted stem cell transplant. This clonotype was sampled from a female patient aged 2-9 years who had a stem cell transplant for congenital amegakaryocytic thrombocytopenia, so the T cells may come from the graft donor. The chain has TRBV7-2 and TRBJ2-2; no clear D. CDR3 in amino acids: CASSFSLGAGELFF. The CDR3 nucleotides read TGTGCCAGCAGCTTTAGCTTGGGTGCCGGGGAGCTGTTTTTT.